This T cell receptor beta chain originates from a study of vaccination and CD4 T cells after COVID-19. Per the germline V gene, CDR1 is MGHDK and CDR2 is SYGVNS. V lost 4 bases and J lost 3; bases outside the gene matches: 3. This CDR3 spans 15 amino acids. About this clonotype: Antigen unknown.

Treatment in this sample: roughly ten-day PBMC culture with coronavirus spike peptide pools or control peptides (ViraFEST assay). It was after 9 to 11 days of culture that CD4+ T cells were isolated by negative selection. General study findings and limits: Of the reactive clones in convalescent patients, a median about 86% showed up only post-vaccination.

Sequenced with the Oncomine TCR Beta short-read assay was DNA taken from cultured CD4+ T cells. MiXCR, applied by TCRdb to the PCR reads, yields one record per CDR3 protein. Among 20,000 to 25,000 distinct CDR3 sequences listed, roughly 34% were seen once. The chain uses TRBV25-1 and TRBJ1-6, with TRBD1 matching 7 bases. The sample consisted of CD4+ T cells from blood, cultured in vitro, taken before SARS-CoV-2 vaccination. This sequence was found in a human donor who had recovered from COVID-19. CDR3 residues: CASSVNRGYNSPLHF. CDR3 coding DNA: TGTGCCAGCAGTGTGAACAGGGGCTATAATTCACCCCTCCACTTT. The full variable domain, rest sourced from reference TRBV25-1 and TRBJ1-6, is EADIYQTPRYLVIGTGKKITLECSQTMGHDKMYWYQQDPGMELHLIHYSYGVNSTEKGDLSSESTVSRIRTEHFPLTLESARPSHTSQYLCASSVNRGYNSPLHFGNGTRLTVT.